These 27 T cell receptor beta chains were sequenced from one sample in a study of metastatic and nonmetastatic thyroid tumors. With MiXCR, TCRdb called clones anew from the PCR reads. The data contain around 19,000 clones, just over 35% of them singletons. Treatment of any kind had been given to no patient before thyroid surgery. Sequencing was done on a sample of tumor tissue. The source of these receptors is a female donor with papillary thyroid cancer or a benign thyroid nodule (not recorded which). Some clones in this sample may be carry-over from other donors' samples.

This clone is medium-sized in the sample. The junction shows a germline mismatch at one end, possibly a read error. J is TRBJ1-1 and V is TRBV12-3 or TRBV12-4; possible D gene TRBD1, 5 bases. This CDR3 comprises 14 residues. In nucleotides, the CDR3 is TGTGCCAGCAGCTTAGGGGCTCTGAACACTGAAGCTTTCTTT. It translates to CASSLGALNTEAFF.

The chain couples TRBV5-6 to TRBJ1-5, with TRBD1 as a possible D gene (6 bases). The V gene lost 5 bases and the J gene lost 2 bases, with 26 bases spanning the gap. CDR1 SGHDT and CDR2 YYEEEE come from the germline V gene. The CDR3 contains 19 residues. The DNA for the CDR3 is TGTGCCAGCAGGCCCCGAACAGGGTTCAAAGTACCTGGCAATCAGCCCCAGCATTTT. Residues: CASRPRTGFKVPGNQPQHF.

The chain links TRBV20-1 to TRBJ2-5; D remains ambiguous. Germline assignment: CDR1 DFQATT and CDR2 SNEGSKA (reference sequence). V dropped 3 bases and J dropped 4 bases, with 18 bases sitting between them. The CDR3 has 15 amino acids. CDR3 amino acids: CSASPRTTWGETQYF. As DNA, the CDR3 is TGCAGTGCTAGTCCCCGCACGACCTGGGGAGAGACCCAGTACTTC.

This chain connects TRBV20-1 to TRBJ2-1; D is possibly TRBD1 or TRBD2 (5 bases each). Trimming took 1 base from V and 5 from J, leaving 12 bases between them. There are 14 residues in the CDR3. Germline CDR1 and CDR2: DFQATT and SNEGSKA (reference sequence). Written as DNA, the CDR3 is TGCAGTGCTAGAGGGGGGTACTATCACAATGAGCAGTTCTTC. Amino acid sequence: CSARGGYYHNEQFF.

The chain is built from TRBV6-1 and TRBJ1-6, with a possible D match to TRBD1 (6 bases). Germline loops: CDR1 MNHNS, CDR2 SASEGT. The CDR3 is 12 residues long. V lost 2 bases and J 12 bases, leaving 8 bases between the germline ends. The CDR3 DNA is TGTGCCAGCAGTGAAAGGGGGTTACCCCTCCACTTT. Residues: CASSERGLPLHF.

This clone was counted ten times or more. Possible read error: a much larger clone is one base away. The identical CDR3 is also encoded by other nucleotide sequences in the sample. The J gene is TRBJ2-2, the V gene TRBV11-1; D might be TRBD1 or TRBD2, each matching 5 bases. Between the trimmed V and J ends, which lost 0 bases and 5 bases, there was a span of 16 bases. Germline assignment: CDR1 SGHAT and CDR2 FQDESV (reference sequence). The CDR3 has 17 amino acids. DNA for the CDR3: TGTGCCAGCAGCTTAGCTGGGACGGGGCCGGGGACCGGGGAGCTGTTTTTT. Residues: CASSLAGTGPGTGELFF.

CDR3 nucleotide sequence: TGCAGTGCTAGACCGACAGGGGTTGGGAGTTCACCCCTCCACTTT. Translation: CSARPTGVGSSPLHF. The chain combines TRBV20-1 with TRBJ1-6, with 8 bases identical to TRBD1. V lost 2 bases and J lost 9; bases outside the gene matches: 9. The V gene's germline CDR1 is DFQATT and CDR2 SNEGSKA (reference sequence). CDR3 length: 15 amino acids.

The chain joins TRBV10-3 to TRBJ1-2; TRBD1 agrees at 7 bases. After removal of 6 bases from V and 6 bases from J, the junction contained 10 bases not matched to a gene. Germline V gene lookup returns CDR1 ENHRY and CDR2 SYGVKD. CDR3 length: 14 residues. The CDR3 reads CAISVGQFIDGYTF. DNA of the CDR3: TGTGCCATCAGCGTGGGACAGTTCATCGATGGCTACACCTTC.

The chain employs TRBV12-3 or TRBV12-4 and TRBJ2-2; no clear D. Trimming shortened V by 4 bases and J by 7 bases, and 7 bases separated the two germline ends. The CDR3 is made up of 12 amino acids. The CDR3 coding sequence is TGTGCCAGCAGTTCCCCGAGCGGGGAGCTGTTTTTT. Its protein is CASSSPSGELFF.

The genes are TRBV6-2 or TRBV6-3 and TRBJ1-4, with 9 bases matching TRBD1. The CDR3 totals 15 residues. J gave up 7 bases and V 7 bases, and 10 bases lay outside the gene matches. Germline CDR1 reads MNHEY; CDR2 reads SVGEGT. This chain's CDR3 is CASKKSGQGGEKLFF. DNA of the CDR3: TGTGCCAGCAAAAAATCGGGACAGGGTGGTGAAAAACTGTTTTTT.

The genes are TRBV11-2 and TRBJ2-1; 8 nucleotides match TRBD2. CDR1 and CDR2 (germline): SGHAT, FQNNGV. The CDR3 length is 15 residues. With V trimmed by 2 bases and J by 3 bases, 3 bases remained unmatched. The CDR3 sequence is CASSLIAGGYNEQFF. As DNA, the CDR3 is TGTGCCAGCAGCTTAATCGCGGGAGGCTACAATGAGCAGTTCTTC.

This chain uses TRBV5-6 with TRBJ2-7; D unclear. The CDR3 is 13 amino acids. Trimming left V 7 bases short and J 1 base short, with 12 bases between. Germline V gene lookup returns CDR1 SGHDT and CDR2 YYEEEE. Here the CDR3 DNA reads TGTGCCAGCCACCTTAAAGGGTCCTACGAGCAGTACTTC. It encodes CASHLKGSYEQYF.

This sequence joins TRBV5-1 and TRBJ2-7; 10 nucleotides line up with TRBD2. With V trimmed by 0 bases and J by 4 bases, 7 bases remained unmatched. The CDR3 is made up of 16 amino acids. CDR1 and CDR2 from the germline V gene are SGHRS and YFSETQ. CDR3 DNA sequence: TGCGCCAGCAGCTTGGCCCCTAGCGGGAGTTCATACGAGCAGTACTTC. Translated: CASSLAPSGSSYEQYF.

This clone was observed a few times. The chain recombines TRBV6-2 or TRBV6-3 with TRBJ2-7, with 9 bases matching TRBD1. The length of the CDR3 is 15 residues. V shed 4 bases, J shed 2 bases, and the junction held 6 bases outside the gene matches. Germline V lookup: CDR1 MNHEY, CDR2 SVGEGT. In DNA form, the CDR3 reads TGTGCCAGCAGTTTAGGCGGGACAGGGACCTACGAGCAGTACTTC. Amino acid sequence: CASSLGGTGTYEQYF.

The chain joins TRBV20-1 to TRBJ2-6, with D possibly matching TRBD1 (5 bases). V was pared by 5 bases and J by 0 bases, with 11 bases between. CDR1 and CDR2 (germline): DFQATT, SNEGSKA (reference sequence). This CDR3 is 15 amino acids long. The chain's CDR3 is CSARQSFSGANVLTF. CDR3 nucleotides: TGCAGTGCTCGACAGAGTTTCTCTGGGGCCAACGTCCTGACTTTC.

This clone appeared a few times. This chain joins TRBV6-4 and TRBJ2-2; D ambiguous. V was cut by 0 bases and J by 0 bases, with 5 bases left in between. The CDR3 extends over 15 amino acids. In germline, CDR1 is MRHNA, CDR2 SNTAGT. CDR3 bases: TGTGCCAGCAGTGACTCCTCCGCGAACACCGGGGAGCTGTTTTTT. Protein product: CASSDSSANTGELFF.

In its sample, this clone was seen a few times. The gene calls are TRBV6-1 and TRBJ2-2; no clear D. The germline V gene encodes CDR1 MNHNS and CDR2 SASEGT. The CDR3 runs to 14 residues. V was shortened by 1 base and J by 3 bases, with 6 bases between the two germline ends. The DNA for the CDR3 is TGTGCCAGCAGTGAAGTGAGAGACACCGGGGAGCTGTTTTTT. Residues: CASSEVRDTGELFF.

The gene calls are TRBV20-1 and TRBJ2-1; maybe TRBD2 (6 bases). The germline CDR1 and CDR2 sequences are DFQATT and SNEGSKA (reference sequence). V was pared by 3 bases and J by 4 bases, with 13 bases between. This CDR3 comprises 14 residues. The CDR3 region has the DNA TGCAGTGCTAGCTTAGCGGAACTTTACAATGAGCAGTTCTTC. Translation gives CSASLAELYNEQFF.

The J gene is TRBJ2-1, the V gene TRBV28, with a tentative D call TRBD1 (6 bases). The CDR3 runs to 14 residues. The V gene lost 5 bases and the J gene lost 6 bases, with 14 bases spanning the gap. In germline, CDR1 is MDHEN, CDR2 SYDVKM. The CDR3 protein is CASSITGSGNEQFF. The DNA for the CDR3 is TGTGCCAGCAGTATAACAGGGTCGGGCAATGAGCAGTTCTTC. Full variable domain (rest looked up from reference TRBV28 and TRBJ2-1): DVKVTQSSRYLVKRTGEKVFLECVQDMDHENMFWYRQDPGLGLRLIYFSYDVKMKEKGDIPEGYSVSREKKERFSLILESASTNQTSMYLCASSITGSGNEQFFGPGTRLTVL.

The chain couples TRBV3-1 to TRBJ2-2, with TRBD1 identical over 10 bases. V lost 7 bases to trimming and J lost 8 bases; unmatched junction nucleotides: 4. The CDR3 runs to 13 residues. Germline loops: CDR1 LGHDT, CDR2 YNNKEL (reference sequence). In nucleotides, the CDR3 is TGTGCCAGCAAGGACAGGGGGACGGGGGAGCTGTTTTTT. Amino acid sequence: CASKDRGTGELFF. Together with reference TRBV3-1 and TRBJ2-2, the CDR3 gives the full variable domain: DTAVSQTPKYLVTQMGNDKSIKCEQNLGHDTMYWYKQDSKKFLKIMFSYNNKELIINETVPNRFSPKSPDKAHLNLHINSLELGDSAVYFCASKDRGTGELFFGEGSRLTVL.

The chain employs TRBV6-1 and TRBJ2-5; D remains unclear. Trimming shortened V by 5 bases and J by 5 bases, and 9 bases separated the two germline ends. The CDR3 length is 12 residues. Looked up from germline, CDR1 is MNHNS and CDR2 is SASEGT. CDR3 sequence: CASSRRRETQYF. CDR3 nucleotide sequence: TGTGCCAGCAGTAGGCGAAGGGAGACCCAGTACTTC.

J is TRBJ2-1 and V is TRBV6-1; either TRBD1 or TRBD2 may supply D (5 bases each). CDR3 length equals 15 residues. The germline gives CDR1 MNHNS, CDR2 SASEGT. V was shortened by 7 bases and J by 8 bases, with 21 bases between the two germline ends. In DNA form, the CDR3 reads TGTGCCAGCACAACGACAGCGGCCATGATTTATGAGCAGTTCTTC. As protein: CASTTTAAMIYEQFF.

The chain uses TRBV12-3 or TRBV12-4 and TRBJ2-3; TRBD2 agrees at 9 bases. Germline trimming cut 5 bases from V and 6 bases from J; bases unmatched to any gene: 6. The CDR3 runs to 14 residues. CDR3 loop: CASSLSGSMDTQYF. The CDR3 region has the DNA TGTGCCAGCAGTCTTAGCGGGAGCATGGATACGCAGTATTTT.

In DNA form, the CDR3 reads TGTGCCAGCAGCCCAGATGGTTCACGTGGCTACACCTTC. Encoded protein: CASSPDGSRGYTF. The chain recombines TRBV12-3 or TRBV12-4 with TRBJ1-2, with unresolved D. The CDR3 runs to 13 residues. Trimming cost V 6 bases and J 7 bases, with 15 bases left between them.

This clone was observed a handful of times. The chain links TRBV4-1 to TRBJ1-1; D is ambiguous. V was trimmed by 2 bases and J by 6 bases, leaving 10 bases between them. The CDR3 has 13 amino acids. Germline V gene sequence: CDR1 MGHRA, CDR2 YSYEKL. In nucleotides, the CDR3 is TGCGCCAGCAGCCAAACAGAAGCGGCTGAAGCTTTCTTT. This translates into CASSQTEAAEAFF.

The sample holds a few counts of this clone. The rearrangement links TRBV6-1 to TRBJ2-1; no firm D call. The CDR3 length is 13 residues. Germline V gives CDR1 MNHNS, CDR2 SASEGT. V lost 7 bases and J 0 bases, leaving 7 bases between the germline ends. CDR3 sequence (DNA): TGTGCCAGCACGGCGTTCTCCTACAATGAGCAGTTCTTC. Its protein is CASTAFSYNEQFF.

The table lists this clone with a few counts. This chain joins TRBV30 and TRBJ2-3; the match to TRBD2 covers 8 bases. V was clipped by 2 bases and J by 3 bases; unmatched bases: 16. CDR1 is GTSNPN, CDR2 SVGIG, per germline (reference sequence). The CDR3 contains 18 residues. The CDR3 DNA sequence: TGTGCCTGGAGTTATTCTTTCGACAGCCCGGGGGGGACAGATACGCAGTATTTT. Amino acids: CAWSYSFDSPGGTDTQYF.